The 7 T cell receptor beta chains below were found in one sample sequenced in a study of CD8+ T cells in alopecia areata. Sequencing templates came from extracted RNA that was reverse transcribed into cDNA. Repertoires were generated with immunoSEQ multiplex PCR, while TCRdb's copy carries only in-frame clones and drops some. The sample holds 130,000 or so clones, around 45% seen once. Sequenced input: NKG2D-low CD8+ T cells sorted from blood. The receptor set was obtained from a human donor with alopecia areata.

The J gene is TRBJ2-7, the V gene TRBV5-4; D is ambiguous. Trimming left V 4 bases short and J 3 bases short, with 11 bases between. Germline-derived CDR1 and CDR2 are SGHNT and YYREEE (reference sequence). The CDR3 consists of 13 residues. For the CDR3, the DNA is TGTGCCAGCAGCCCGCCGACTGGCTACGAGCAGTACTTC. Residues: CASSPPTGYEQYF.

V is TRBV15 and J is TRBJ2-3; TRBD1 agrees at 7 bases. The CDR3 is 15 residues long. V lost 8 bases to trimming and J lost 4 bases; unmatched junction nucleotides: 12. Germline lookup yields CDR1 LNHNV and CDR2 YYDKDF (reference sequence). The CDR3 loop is CATEMTGNAADTQYF. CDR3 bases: TGTGCCACCGAGATGACAGGGAATGCCGCAGATACGCAGTATTTT.

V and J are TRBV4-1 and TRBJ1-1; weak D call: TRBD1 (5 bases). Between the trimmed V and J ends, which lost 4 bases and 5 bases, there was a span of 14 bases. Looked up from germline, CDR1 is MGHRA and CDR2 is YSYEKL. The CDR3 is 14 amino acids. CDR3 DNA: TGCGCCAGCAGCCCGGGTGGGGGAACGACTGAAGCTTTCTTT. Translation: CASSPGGGTTEAFF.

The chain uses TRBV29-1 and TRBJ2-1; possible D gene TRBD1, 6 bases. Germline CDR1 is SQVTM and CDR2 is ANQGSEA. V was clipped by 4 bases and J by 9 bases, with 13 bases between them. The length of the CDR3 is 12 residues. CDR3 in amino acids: CSVVGRGGEQFF. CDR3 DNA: TGCAGCGTTGTCGGCAGGGGTGGTGAGCAGTTCTTC.

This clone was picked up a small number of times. CDR3 in DNA: TGCAGCGTTGAAGATACCACCGGGGAGCTGTTTTTT. It specifies CSVEDTTGELFF. The rearrangement uses TRBV29-1 and TRBJ2-2; D is undetermined. V lost 0 bases to trimming and J lost 4 bases, with 3 bases between them. This CDR3 has 12 residues. Germline V gives CDR1 SQVTM, CDR2 ANQGSEA.

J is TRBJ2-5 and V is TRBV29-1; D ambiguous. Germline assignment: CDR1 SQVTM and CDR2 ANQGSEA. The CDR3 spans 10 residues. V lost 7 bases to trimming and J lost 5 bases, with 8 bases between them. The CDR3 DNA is TGCAGCGCCGATGAGGAGACCCAGTACTTC. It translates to CSADEETQYF.

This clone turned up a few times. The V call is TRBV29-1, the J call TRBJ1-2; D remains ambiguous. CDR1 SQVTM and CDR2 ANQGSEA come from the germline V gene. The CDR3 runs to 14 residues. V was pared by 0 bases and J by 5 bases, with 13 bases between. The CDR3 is CSVEDSTDQYGYTF. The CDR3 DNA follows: TGCAGCGTTGAAGATTCCACGGACCAATATGGCTACACCTTC.